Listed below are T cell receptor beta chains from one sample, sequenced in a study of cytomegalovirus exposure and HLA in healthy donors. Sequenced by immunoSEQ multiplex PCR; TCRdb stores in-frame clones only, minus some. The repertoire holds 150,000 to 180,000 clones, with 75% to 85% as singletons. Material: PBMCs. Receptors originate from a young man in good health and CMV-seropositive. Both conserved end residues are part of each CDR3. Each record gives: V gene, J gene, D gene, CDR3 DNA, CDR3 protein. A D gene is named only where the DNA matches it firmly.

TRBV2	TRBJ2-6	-	TGTGCCAGCTTCTCGACGGGTGTAGACTCTGGGGCCAACGTCCTGACTTTC	CASFSTGVDSGANVLTF
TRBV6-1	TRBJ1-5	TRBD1	TGTGCCAGCAGTGAACGGACAGGCGCGCCCCAGCATTTT	CASSERTGAPQHF
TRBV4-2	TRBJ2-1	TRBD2	TGTGCCAGCAGCCAAGCCGGGACTAGCGGGAGTGCTGAGCAGTTCTTC	CASSQAGTSGSAEQFF
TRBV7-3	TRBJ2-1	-	TGTGCCAGCAGATATCAACTTACCTCCTACAATGAGCAGTTCTTC	CASRYQLTSYNEQFF
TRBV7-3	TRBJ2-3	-	TGTGCCAGCAGCCTAAGACAGGATCCCACAGATACGCAGTATTTT	CASSLRQDPTDTQYF
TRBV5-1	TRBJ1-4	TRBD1	TGCGCCAGCAGCTCCGGGACAGGGGGCATTGAACTCCTCAATGAAAAACTGTTTTTT	CASSSGTGGIELLNEKLFF
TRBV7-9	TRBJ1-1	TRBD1	TGTGCCAGCAGCCTGGACAGGAGCACTGAAGCTTTCTTT	CASSLDRSTEAFF
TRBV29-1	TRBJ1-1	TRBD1	TGCAGCGTTCTACCTACAGGGGGCAACGCTGAAGCTTTCTTT	CSVLPTGGNAEAFF
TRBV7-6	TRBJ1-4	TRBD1	TGTGCCAGCAGCATTGGACAGGGGCGGACTAATGAAAAACTGTTTTTT	CASSIGQGRTNEKLFF
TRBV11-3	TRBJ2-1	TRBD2	TGTGCCAGCAGCTTAGTGCCAGCGGGGACCTACAATGAGCAGTTCTTC	CASSLVPAGTYNEQFF
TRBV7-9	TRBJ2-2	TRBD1	TGTGCCAGCATCGACAGGGTGATGACCGGGGAGCTGTTTTTT	CASIDRVMTGELFF
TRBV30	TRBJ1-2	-	TGTGCCTGGAGTGCCCAGACAAGCTATGGCTACACCTTC	CAWSAQTSYGYTF
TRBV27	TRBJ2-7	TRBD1	TGTGCCAGCAGTAGGACACCGGGACAGGGGGTTGGAGAGCAGTACTTC	CASSRTPGQGVGEQYF
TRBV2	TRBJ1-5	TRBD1	TGTGCCAGCAAACACAGGGGCTACAATCAGCCCCAGCATTTT	CASKHRGYNQPQHF
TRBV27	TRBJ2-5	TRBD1	TGTGCCAGCAGCCCCGAACCGGGACAGTACCAAGAGACCCAGTACTTC	CASSPEPGQYQETQYF
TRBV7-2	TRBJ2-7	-	TGTGCCAGCACCCTCTCCGGGACTCACCACGAGCAGTACTTC	CASTLSGTHHEQYF
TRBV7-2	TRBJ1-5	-	TGTGCCAGCAGCTTACAGGGGAATCAGCCCCAGCATTTT	CASSLQGNQPQHF
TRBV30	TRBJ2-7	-	TGTGCCTGGAGTGGTCTTAGCTCCTACGAGCAGTACTTC	CAWSGLSSYEQYF
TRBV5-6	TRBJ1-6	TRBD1	TGTGCCAGCAGCTTACAGACAGGGGGCGGATCACCCCTCCACTTT	CASSLQTGGGSPLHF
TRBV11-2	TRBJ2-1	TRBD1	TGTGCCAGCAGCGCAAAGAGGACAGGGGACAATGAGCAGTTCTTC	CASSAKRTGDNEQFF